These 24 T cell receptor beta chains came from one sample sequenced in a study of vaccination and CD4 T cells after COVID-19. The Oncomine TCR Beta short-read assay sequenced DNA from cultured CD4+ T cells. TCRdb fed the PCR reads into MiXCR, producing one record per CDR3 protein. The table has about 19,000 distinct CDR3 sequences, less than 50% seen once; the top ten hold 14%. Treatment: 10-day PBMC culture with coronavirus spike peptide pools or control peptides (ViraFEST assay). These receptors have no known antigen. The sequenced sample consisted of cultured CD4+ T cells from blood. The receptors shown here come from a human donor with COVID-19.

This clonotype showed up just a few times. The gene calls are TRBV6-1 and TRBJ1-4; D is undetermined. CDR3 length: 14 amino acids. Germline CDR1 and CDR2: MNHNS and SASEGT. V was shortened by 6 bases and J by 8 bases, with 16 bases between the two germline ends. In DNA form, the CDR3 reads TGTGCCAGCAGCTATGAAGGGTTCGGCGAAAAACTGTTTTTT. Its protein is CASSYEGFGEKLFF.

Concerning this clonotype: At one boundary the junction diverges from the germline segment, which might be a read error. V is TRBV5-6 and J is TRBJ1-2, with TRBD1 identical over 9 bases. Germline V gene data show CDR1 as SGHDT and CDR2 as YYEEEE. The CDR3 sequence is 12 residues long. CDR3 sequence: CASSLARGTGLF. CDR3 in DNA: TGTGCCAGCAGCTTGGCCCGAGGGACAGGGCTCTTC. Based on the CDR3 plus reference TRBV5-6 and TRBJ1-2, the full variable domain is DAGVTQSPTHLIKTRGQQVTLRCSPKSGHDTVSWYQQALGQGPQFIFQYYEEEERQRGNFPDRFSGHQFPNYSSELNVNALLLGDSALYLCASSLARGTGLFGSGTRLTVV.

In nucleotides, the CDR3 is TGTGCCAGCAGCTTAGAGGGTAGGGTCTCTGGGGCCAACGTCCTGACTTTC. Its protein product is CASSLEGRVSGANVLTF. The chain employs TRBV7-9 and TRBJ2-6; D remains unclear. The V gene lost 1 base and the J gene lost 0 bases, with 10 bases spanning the gap. CDR1 and CDR2 (germline): SEHNR, FQNEAQ (reference sequence). The CDR3 is made up of 17 amino acids.

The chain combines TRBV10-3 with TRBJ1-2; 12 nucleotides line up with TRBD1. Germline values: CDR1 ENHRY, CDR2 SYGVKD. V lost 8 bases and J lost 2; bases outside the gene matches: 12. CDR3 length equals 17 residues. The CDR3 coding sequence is TGTGCCATCCCCGCAACCGGGACAGGGGGCGCGAACTATGGCTACACCTTC. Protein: CAIPATGTGGANYGYTF.

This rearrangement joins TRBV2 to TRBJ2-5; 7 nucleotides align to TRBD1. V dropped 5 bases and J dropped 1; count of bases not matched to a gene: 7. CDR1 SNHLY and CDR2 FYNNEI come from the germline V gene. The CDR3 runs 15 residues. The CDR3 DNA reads TGTGCCAGCAGTCAATCGGGACAGACCCAAGAGACCCAGTACTTC. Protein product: CASSQSGQTQETQYF.

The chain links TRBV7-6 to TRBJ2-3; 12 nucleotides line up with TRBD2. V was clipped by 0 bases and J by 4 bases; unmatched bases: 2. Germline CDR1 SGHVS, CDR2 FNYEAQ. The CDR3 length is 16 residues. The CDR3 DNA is TGTGCCAGCAGCTTAGCCCCTAGCGGGGGGGCAGATACGCAGTATTTT. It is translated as CASSLAPSGGADTQYF.

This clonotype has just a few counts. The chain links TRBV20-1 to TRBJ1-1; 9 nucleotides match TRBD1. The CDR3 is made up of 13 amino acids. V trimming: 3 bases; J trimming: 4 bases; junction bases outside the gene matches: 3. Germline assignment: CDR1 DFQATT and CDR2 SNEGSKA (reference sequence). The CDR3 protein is CSARDRGRTEAFF. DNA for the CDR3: TGCAGTGCTAGGGACAGGGGCCGCACTGAAGCTTTCTTT.

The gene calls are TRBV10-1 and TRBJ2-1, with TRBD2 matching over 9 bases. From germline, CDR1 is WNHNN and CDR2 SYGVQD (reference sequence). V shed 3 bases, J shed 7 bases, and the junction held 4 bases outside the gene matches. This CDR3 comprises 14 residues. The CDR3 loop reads CASSEGTSLNEQFF. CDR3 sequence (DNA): TGCGCCAGCAGTGAAGGGACTAGCTTGAATGAGCAGTTCTTC.

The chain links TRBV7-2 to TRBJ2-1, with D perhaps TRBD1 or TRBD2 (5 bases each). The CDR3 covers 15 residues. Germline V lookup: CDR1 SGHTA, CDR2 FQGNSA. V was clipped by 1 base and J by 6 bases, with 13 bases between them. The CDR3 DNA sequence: TGTGCCAGCAGCTTAGTGGGGGTTGTGGGCAATGAGCAGTTCTTC. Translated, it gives CASSLVGVVGNEQFF.

The CDR3 spells CASSRFRTGGTEAFF. CDR3 bases: TGTGCCAGCAGTAGATTTCGGACAGGGGGAACTGAAGCTTTCTTT. The chain is built from TRBV6-1 and TRBJ1-1; 10 bases align to TRBD1. The V gene's germline CDR1 is MNHNS and CDR2 SASEGT. This CDR3 contains 15 residues. V lost 5 bases, J lost 5 bases, and 8 bases stayed unmatched.

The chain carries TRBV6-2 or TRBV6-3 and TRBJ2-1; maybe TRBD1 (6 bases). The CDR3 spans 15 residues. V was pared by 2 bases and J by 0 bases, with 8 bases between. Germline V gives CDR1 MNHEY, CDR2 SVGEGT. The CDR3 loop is CASSYTGSSYNEQFF. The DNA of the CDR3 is TGTGCCAGCAGTTACACAGGGTCCTCCTACAATGAGCAGTTCTTC.

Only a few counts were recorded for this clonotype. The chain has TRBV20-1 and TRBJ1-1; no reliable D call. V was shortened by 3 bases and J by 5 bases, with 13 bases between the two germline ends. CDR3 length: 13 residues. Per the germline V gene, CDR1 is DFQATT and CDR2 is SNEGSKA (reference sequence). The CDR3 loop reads CSASIGYLTEAFF. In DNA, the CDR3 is TGCAGTGCTAGCATAGGGTATTTAACTGAAGCTTTCTTT.

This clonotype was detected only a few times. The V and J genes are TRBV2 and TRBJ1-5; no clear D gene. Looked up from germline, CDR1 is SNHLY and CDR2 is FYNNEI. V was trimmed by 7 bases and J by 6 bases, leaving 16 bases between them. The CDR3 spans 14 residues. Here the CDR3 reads CASTAEWKAQPQHF. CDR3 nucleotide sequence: TGTGCCAGCACCGCGGAGTGGAAAGCTCAGCCCCAGCATTTT.

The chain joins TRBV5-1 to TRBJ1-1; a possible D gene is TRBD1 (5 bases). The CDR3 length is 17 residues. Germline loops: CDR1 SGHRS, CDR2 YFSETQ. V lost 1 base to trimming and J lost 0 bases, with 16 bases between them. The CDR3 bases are TGCGCCAGCAGCTTGTTTACCTTTGGGGGGATGAACACTGAAGCTTTCTTT. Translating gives CASSLFTFGGMNTEAFF. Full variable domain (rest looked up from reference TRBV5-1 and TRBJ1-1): KAGVTQTPRYLIKTRGQQVTLSCSPISGHRSVSWYQQTPGQGLQFLFEYFSETQRNKGNFPGRFSGRQFSNSRSEMNVSTLELGDSALYLCASSLFTFGGMNTEAFFGQGTRLTVV.

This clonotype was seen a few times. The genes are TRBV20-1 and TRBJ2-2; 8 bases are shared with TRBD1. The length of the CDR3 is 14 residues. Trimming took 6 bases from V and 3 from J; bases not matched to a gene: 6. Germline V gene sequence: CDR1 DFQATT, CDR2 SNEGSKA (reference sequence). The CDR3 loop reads CSAMGQDDTGELFF. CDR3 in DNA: TGCAGTGCAATGGGACAGGATGACACCGGGGAGCTGTTTTTT.

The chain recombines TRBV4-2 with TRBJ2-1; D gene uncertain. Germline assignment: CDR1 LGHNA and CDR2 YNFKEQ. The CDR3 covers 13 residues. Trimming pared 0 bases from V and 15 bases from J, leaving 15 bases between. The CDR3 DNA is TGTGCCAGCAGCCAAGATCTTGACCGGTACCCGTTCTTC. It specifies CASSQDLDRYPFF.

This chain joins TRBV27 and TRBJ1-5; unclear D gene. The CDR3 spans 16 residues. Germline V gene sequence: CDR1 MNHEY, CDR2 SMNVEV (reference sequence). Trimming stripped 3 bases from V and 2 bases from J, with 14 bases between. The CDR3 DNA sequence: TGTGCCAGCAGTTTTGACGGGCATTTTGGCAATCAGCCCCAGCATTTT. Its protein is CASSFDGHFGNQPQHF.

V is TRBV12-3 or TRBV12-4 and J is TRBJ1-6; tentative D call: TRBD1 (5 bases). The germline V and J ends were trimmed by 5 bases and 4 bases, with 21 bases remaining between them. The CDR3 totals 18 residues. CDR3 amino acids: CASSPRVVKQAYNSPLHF. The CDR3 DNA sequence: TGTGCCAGCAGTCCCAGGGTCGTTAAGCAGGCTTATAATTCACCCCTCCACTTT.

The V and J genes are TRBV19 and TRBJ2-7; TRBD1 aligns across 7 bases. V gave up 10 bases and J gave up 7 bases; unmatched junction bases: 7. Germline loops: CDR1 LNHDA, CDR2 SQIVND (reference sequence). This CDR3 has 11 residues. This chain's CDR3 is CATQTGREQYF. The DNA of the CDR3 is TGTGCCACTCAGACAGGGCGAGAGCAGTACTTC.

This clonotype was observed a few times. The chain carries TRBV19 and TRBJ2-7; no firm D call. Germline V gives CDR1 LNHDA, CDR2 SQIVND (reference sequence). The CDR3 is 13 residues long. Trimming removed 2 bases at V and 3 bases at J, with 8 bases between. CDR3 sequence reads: CASSIRGVYEQYF. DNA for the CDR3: TGTGCCAGTAGTATAAGAGGCGTCTACGAGCAGTACTTC.

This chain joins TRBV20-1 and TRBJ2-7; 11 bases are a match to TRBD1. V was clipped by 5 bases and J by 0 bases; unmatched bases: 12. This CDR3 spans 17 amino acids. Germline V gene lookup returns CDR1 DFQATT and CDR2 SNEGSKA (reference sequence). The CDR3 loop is CSAARGTGGFVSYEQYF. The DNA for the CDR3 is TGCAGTGCTGCACGAGGGACAGGGGGTTTTGTCTCCTACGAGCAGTACTTC.

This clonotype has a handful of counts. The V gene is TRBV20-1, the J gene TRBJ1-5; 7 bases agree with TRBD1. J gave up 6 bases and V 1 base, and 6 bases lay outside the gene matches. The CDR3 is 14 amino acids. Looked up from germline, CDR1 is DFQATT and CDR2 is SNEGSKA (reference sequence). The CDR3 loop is CSARVAGGGQPQHF. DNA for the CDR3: TGCAGTGCTAGAGTGGCAGGGGGAGGTCAGCCCCAGCATTTT.

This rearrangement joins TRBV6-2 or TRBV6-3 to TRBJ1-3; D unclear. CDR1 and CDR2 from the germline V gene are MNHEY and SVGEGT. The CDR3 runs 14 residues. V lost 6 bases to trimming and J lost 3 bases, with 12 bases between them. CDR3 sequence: CASRTPTVGNTIYF. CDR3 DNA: TGTGCCAGCAGGACCCCGACGGTTGGAAACACCATATATTTT.

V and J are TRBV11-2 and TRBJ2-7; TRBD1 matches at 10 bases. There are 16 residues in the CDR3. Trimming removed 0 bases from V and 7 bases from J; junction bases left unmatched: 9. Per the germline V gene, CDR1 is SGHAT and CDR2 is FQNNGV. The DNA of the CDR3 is TGTGCCAGCAGCTTAGATGGGGGGACAGGGGCTAGGGAGCAGTACTTC. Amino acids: CASSLDGGTGAREQYF.